Detailed here is one TCR beta chain. Its target is not known. Germline lookup yields CDR1 LGHDT and CDR2 YNNKEL (reference sequence). The CDR3 totals 13 residues. The germline V and J ends were trimmed by 3 bases and 5 bases, with 10 bases remaining between them. This entry belongs to a study of blood T cells in healthy people across ages. Whole-study results and caveats: Possibly, changes in expanded clonotypes were confounded because donor CMV status was unknown. Observed TCR beta diversity showed a strong correlation with the percentage of naive T cells as measured by flow cytometry.

Sample-barcoded 5' priming and a J-beta primer mix drove a second PCR of 7 to 11 cycles. Sequencing of every sample gave 3 million or more CDR3-containing paired-end reads. TCRdb analysed the 5' RACE reads with MiXCR anew, one entry per CDR3 protein. Of around 800,000 distinct CDR3 sequences listed, more than 40% are singletons. Sequenced material: blood. This receptor was obtained from a man aged 55 to 70 in good health. The V and J genes are TRBV3-1 and TRBJ2-5; the D is unclear. This chain's CDR3 is CASSQSKLETQYF. As DNA, the CDR3 is TGTGCCAGCAGCCAGTCGAAGTTGGAGACCCAGTACTTC.